Sequencing of this TCR beta chain was carried out in a study of shared clonotypes between healthy human individuals. Study summary: Used for every donor were three CD4 naive, three CD4 memory, two CD8 naive and one CD8 memory plate.

With 4 bases removed from V and 2 bases from J, the gap between germline ends came to 12 bases. The germline V gene has CDR1 SGHNT and CDR2 YYREEE (reference sequence). CDR3 length equals 15 residues. Whole-study findings and limits: The study generally estimated greater richness for naive than memory subsets.

The assay was immunoSEQ multiplex PCR, and TCRdb's table has in-frame clones only and misses some. The sample includes some 2.4 million clones, approximately 93% of them seen just once. A note on this clone: Its antigen is undetermined.

The sequencing input was naive CD4+ T cells from PBMCs. Subset indicated: CD45RA+ positively selected. The TCR was taken from a man younger than 35 in good health. Some clones in this sample may be carry-over from other donors' samples. The chain carries TRBV5-4 and TRBJ2-2; D not certain. The CDR3 region is CASSVFTDNTGELFF. The CDR3 DNA follows: TGTGCCAGCAGCGTTTTTACAGACAACACCGGGGAGCTGTTTTTT.